A selection of T cell receptor beta chains follows, all from one sample in a study of graft-versus-host responses after intestinal transplantation. Measured with immunoSEQ multiplex PCR; TCRdb has only the in-frame clones, and not every one. This repertoire shows approximately 58,000 clones, around 91% found once; its top ten account for under 3%. The source was PBMCs, collected almost 120 days after intestinal transplantation. Receptors were obtained from a human patient who received an intestinal transplant, so some T cells may come from the graft donor. Each CDR3 is given with its conserved first and last residue. The D gene is left open where the match is weak. Size tells how often a clone was seen (once, few, many) or the class of an expanded clone, and some rows leave it out.

J gene: TRBJ1-3; clone size: few; D gene: -; V gene: TRBV2; CDR3 protein: CASTTYDSRGNTIYF; CDR3 DNA: TGTGCCAGCACTACATACGACAGTAGAGGAAACACCATATATTTT
J gene: TRBJ2-3; clone size: -; D gene: -; V gene: TRBV7-2; CDR3 protein: CASSLAGGDTQYF; CDR3 DNA: TGTGCCAGCAGCTTAGCGGGGGGAGATACGCAGTATTTT
J gene: TRBJ2-7; clone size: -; D gene: -; V gene: TRBV28; CDR3 protein: CASSTTDSPYEQYF; CDR3 DNA: TGTGCCAGCAGCACCACCGACAGCCCCTACGAGCAGTACTTC
J gene: TRBJ1-5; clone size: -; D gene: -; V gene: TRBV7-8; CDR3 protein: CASSPSGQTSNQPQHF; CDR3 DNA: TGTGCCAGCAGCCCCTCCGGACAGACCAGCAATCAGCCCCAGCATTTT
J gene: TRBJ2-5; clone size: -; D gene: TRBD1; V gene: TRBV5-1; CDR3 protein: CASRGQGVETQYF; CDR3 DNA: TGCGCCAGCAGGGGACAGGGGGTCGAGACCCAGTACTTC
J gene: TRBJ1-5; clone size: -; D gene: TRBD1; V gene: TRBV6-1; CDR3 protein: CASSELDRLMGPQHF; CDR3 DNA: TGTGCCAGCAGTGAATTGGACAGGTTAATGGGGCCCCAGCATTTT
J gene: TRBJ2-7; clone size: -; D gene: TRBD2; V gene: TRBV28; CDR3 protein: CASSLTGLALEQYF; CDR3 DNA: TGTGCCAGCAGTTTAACGGGACTAGCTCTCGAGCAGTACTTC
J gene: TRBJ2-3; clone size: -; D gene: -; V gene: TRBV5-4; CDR3 protein: CASSPTRGLADTQYF; CDR3 DNA: TGTGCCAGCAGCCCTACCCGGGGTCTAGCGGATACGCAGTATTTT
J gene: TRBJ2-5; clone size: -; D gene: -; V gene: TRBV13; CDR3 protein: CASSSMTGDSQETQYF; CDR3 DNA: TGTGCCAGCAGCTCAATGACGGGGGATTCCCAAGAGACCCAGTACTTC
J gene: TRBJ1-2; clone size: -; D gene: -; V gene: TRBV19; CDR3 protein: CASSIDHDYGYTF; CDR3 DNA: TGTGCCAGTAGTATAGATCACGACTATGGCTACACCTTC
J gene: TRBJ1-1; clone size: -; D gene: -; V gene: TRBV5-4; CDR3 protein: CASSLWTGPGTEAFF; CDR3 DNA: TGTGCCAGCAGCCTTTGGACGGGCCCGGGGACTGAAGCTTTCTTT
J gene: TRBJ2-3; clone size: -; D gene: -; V gene: TRBV7-9; CDR3 protein: CASRMLTDTQYF; CDR3 DNA: TGTGCCAGCAGGATGTTGACAGATACGCAGTATTTT
J gene: TRBJ2-1; clone size: -; D gene: -; V gene: TRBV6-1; CDR3 protein: CASSEPMGARTPYNEQFF; CDR3 DNA: TGTGCCAGCAGTGAACCCATGGGAGCGCGGACCCCCTACAATGAGCAGTTCTTC
J gene: TRBJ2-2; clone size: -; D gene: -; V gene: TRBV5-1; CDR3 protein: CASSFSYTTGELFF; CDR3 DNA: TGCGCCAGCAGCTTCAGCTACACCACCGGGGAGCTGTTTTTT
J gene: TRBJ1-5; clone size: -; D gene: TRBD1; V gene: TRBV28; CDR3 protein: CASSLFDRVNQPQHF; CDR3 DNA: TGTGCCAGCAGTCTTTTCGACAGGGTCAATCAGCCCCAGCATTTT
J gene: TRBJ1-1; clone size: -; D gene: -; V gene: TRBV19; CDR3 protein: CASSIRGQTNTEAFF; CDR3 DNA: TGTGCCAGTAGTATCCGGGGACAAACGAACACTGAAGCTTTCTTT